A selection of T cell receptor beta chains follows, all from one sample in a study of T cell changes during pregnancy in multiple sclerosis. The data were produced by immunoSEQ multiplex PCR, yet TCRdb's version contains in-frame clones alone and is incomplete. The data contain over 45,000 clones, 75% to 90% of them singletons. The specimen comprised peripheral blood, sampled after pregnancy. The receptors shown here come from a female donor with multiple sclerosis, enrolled in a pregnancy study. The CDR3 runs from the conserved cysteine through the conserved F or W. A D gene is named only where the DNA matches it firmly. Clone sizes are given selectively: once, few, many, or a class where the clone is expanded.

d_call | j_call | v_call | clone_size | cdr3_nt | cdr3_aa
- | TRBJ2-7 | TRBV6-1 | - | TGTGCCAGCAGACAGCTATCTTCCTACGAGCAGTACTTC | CASRQLSSYEQYF
- | TRBJ1-1 | TRBV5-4 | - | TGTGCCAGCAACGAGGACAGGAACACTGAAGCTTTCTTT | CASNEDRNTEAFF
TRBD2 | TRBJ2-1 | TRBV5-1 | - | TGCGCCAGCAGCATGGGACTAGGATACAATGAGCAGTTCTTC | CASSMGLGYNEQFF
- | TRBJ2-7 | TRBV30 | - | TGTGCCTGGAGTCCGGGACTGGCATACGAGCAGTACTTC | CAWSPGLAYEQYF
- | TRBJ2-7 | TRBV6-6 | - | TGTGCCAGCAGTTACTCCACGACACCCAGGGGCCAGTACTTC | CASSYSTTPRGQYF
- | TRBJ1-3 | TRBV7-2 | - | TGTGCCAGCAGCTTGGAGTACGAGGGCTCTGGAAACACCATATATTTT | CASSLEYEGSGNTIYF
- | TRBJ1-2 | TRBV7-9 | once | TGTGCCAGCGTCCCGTCGCGAGGATACTCGAACCACTATGGCTACACCTTC | CASVPSRGYSNHYGYTF
TRBD1 | TRBJ2-2 | TRBV19 | - | TGTGCCAGTATCGGCAGGGGGCACACCGGGGAGCTGTTTTTT | CASIGRGHTGELFF
- | TRBJ2-1 | TRBV7-8 | few | TGTGCCAGCAGCCCCCCCCGGCGGGATGAGCAGTTCTTC | CASSPPRRDEQFF
- | TRBJ2-7 | TRBV6-5 | - | TGTGCCAGCTATGCATACAGGGAATCCTACGAGCAGTACTTC | CASYAYRESYEQYF
TRBD2 | TRBJ2-3 | TRBV15 | - | TGTGCCACCAGCACTAGCGGGGGGGTGGATACGCAGTATTTT | CATSTSGGVDTQYF
TRBD2 | TRBJ2-2 | TRBV4-1 | - | TGCGCCAGCAGCCCGACAGGTCTAGCGGGTGACCCCGGCACCGGGGAGCTGTTTTTT | CASSPTGLAGDPGTGELFF